The TCR beta chain described here comes from a study of beta chain features in type 1 diabetes. Study conclusions and caveats: Insertion counts at VDJ junctions were lower in type 1 diabetes patients, who also showed more deletions there. Among patients, naive, central memory and Treg TCRB repertoires appeared more similar than among healthy donors. Shorter TCRB CDR3s, moderately but significantly so, marked every one of the four CD4+ subsets in Type 1 diabetes patients. A potential influence of HLA type upon TCRB rearrangement remained unresolved herein.

About this clone: Its target is not known.

Reverse transcribing all isolated RNA meant expressed TCRB transcripts were sequenced. The protocol was immunoSEQ multiplex PCR, while the TCRdb copy is restricted to in-frame clones and leaves out a portion. In the table there are hundreds of thousands of clones, around an eighth of which are singletons. CDR1 and CDR2 (germline): LNHDA, SQIVND (reference sequence). V lost 5 bases and J lost 7; bases outside the gene matches: 11. The CDR3 runs 16 residues. A single heparinised draw of roughly 110 mL on average was taken per donor. The material sequenced was naive CD4+ T cells from blood. The receptor comes from a man aged 18 to 29 with type 1 diabetes. The rearrangement links TRBV19 to TRBJ2-2; 9 bases agree with TRBD1. The CDR3 coding sequence is TGTGCCAGTAGTGCGCCCGGGACAGGGAGTTTCGGGGAGCTGTTTTTT. It encodes CASSAPGTGSFGELFF.